The 11 T cell receptor beta chains listed next were all sequenced from one sample in a study of blood T cells in healthy people across ages. Combining a sample-barcoded 5' primer with a J-beta primer mix, a second PCR ran for about 6 to 12 cycles. MiXCR was run by TCRdb on the 5' RACE reads, yielding one entry per CDR3 protein. The data contain about 680,000 distinct CDR3 sequences, roughly 49% of them singletons. The specimen was blood. The receptors originated from a woman aged 60-75 years in good health.

The CDR3: CSAQTEAGILFF. Written as DNA, the CDR3 is TGCAGTGCTCAAACGGAAGCAGGGATTCTGTTCTTC. The J gene is TRBJ2-1, the V gene TRBV20-1, with D possibly matching TRBD1 (5 bases). The ends were cut back, 5 bases at V and 15 bases at J, with 20 bases in the middle. The CDR3 has 12 amino acids. The germline V gene has CDR1 DFQATT and CDR2 SNEGSKA (reference sequence).

This clonotype was observed a handful of times. The chain has TRBV5-6 and TRBJ2-1, with TRBD1 as a possible D gene (5 bases). Germline lookup yields CDR1 SGHDT and CDR2 YYEEEE. The CDR3 is 15 amino acids. V lost 8 bases, J lost 4 bases, and 19 bases lay in between. For the CDR3, the DNA is TGTGCCAGTTCGCCCCAGGGCGTCGGTTACAATGAGCAGTTCTTC. This encodes CASSPQGVGYNEQFF. Together with reference TRBV5-6 and TRBJ2-1, the CDR3 gives the full variable domain: DAGVTQSPTHLIKTRGQQVTLRCSPKSGHDTVSWYQQALGQGPQFIFQYYEEEERQRGNFPDRFSGHQFPNYSSELNVNALLLGDSALYLCASSPQGVGYNEQFFGPGTRLTVL.

This sequence joins TRBV7-3 and TRBJ2-3; unclear D gene. Germline V lookup: CDR1 SGHTA, CDR2 FQGTGA. The CDR3 has 13 residues. The V and J ends lost 5 bases and 2 bases respectively, with 8 bases between them. Here the CDR3 DNA reads TGTGCCAGCAGCACATACTACACAGATACGCAGTATTTT. Protein: CASSTYYTDTQYF.

This clonotype has only a few counts. CDR3: CSLSKRLSYNEQFF. As DNA, the CDR3 is TGCAGCTTATCAAAGAGGCTATCCTACAATGAGCAGTTCTTC. The rearrangement joins TRBV29-1 to TRBJ2-1; unclear D gene. Germline values: CDR1 SQVTM, CDR2 ANQGSEA. V lost 8 bases and J lost 1, with 15 bases in between. The CDR3 runs to 14 residues.

The chain is built from TRBV25-1 and TRBJ2-5; a possible D gene is TRBD2 (6 bases). Trimming removed 5 bases from V and 1 base from J, with 17 bases in between. Germline assignment: CDR1 MGHDK and CDR2 SYGVNS. This CDR3 contains 16 residues. The CDR3 region is CASSPNGGGPQETQYF. The CDR3 bases are TGTGCCAGCAGTCCTAATGGGGGAGGACCCCAAGAGACCCAGTACTTC.

The rearrangement links TRBV20-1 to TRBJ2-3; 8 positions match TRBD1. J was trimmed by 6 bases and V by 1 base; bases with no gene match: 9. Germline assignment: CDR1 DFQATT and CDR2 SNEGSKA (reference sequence). This CDR3 is built from 15 residues. The DNA for the CDR3 is TGCAGTGCTAGAGGGCCCAGGGGGCGCAAGGATACGCAGTATTTT. This gives the protein CSARGPRGRKDTQYF.

The genes are TRBV7-9 and TRBJ2-5, with D maybe TRBD2 (6 bases). The CDR3 extends over 17 amino acids. CDR1 is SEHNR, CDR2 FQNEAQ, per germline (reference sequence). V shed 4 bases and J shed 1 base, with 19 bases lying between them. CDR3: CASSSPGLSSLQETQYF. The DNA for the CDR3 is TGTGCCAGCAGCTCCCCTGGACTATCTTCCCTCCAAGAGACCCAGTACTTC.

In this sample, this clonotype turned up a few times. This rearrangement joins TRBV10-3 to TRBJ2-7, with 8 positions matching TRBD2. The CDR3 loop spans 15 amino acids. Germline V CDR1 and CDR2: ENHRY, SYGVKD. The V and J ends lost 2 bases and 7 bases, in that order; junction bases with no gene match: 10. The CDR3: CAISETSGEYNEQYF. The CDR3 DNA reads as TGTGCCATCAGTGAGACTAGCGGCGAATACAATGAGCAGTACTTC.

This clonotype was seen only a few times. One end of the junction does not line up with germline, which may come from a read error. The rearrangement uses TRBV7-3 and TRBJ2-1, with 10 bases fitting TRBD1. Germline CDR1 and CDR2: SGHTA and FQGTGA. This CDR3 comprises 13 residues. The CDR3 DNA reads as TGTGCTAGCAGCACCGGACAGGGGGGCGAGCAGTTCTTC. Protein sequence: CASSTGQGGEQFF.

This clonotype has just a few counts. The gene calls are TRBV28 and TRBJ2-1; the D call may be TRBD1 or TRBD2 (5 bases each). The V end lost 11 bases, the J end lost 0 bases, and 14 bases lay between the germline ends. Per the germline V gene, CDR1 is MDHEN and CDR2 is SYDVKM. CDR3 size: 14 residues. In nucleotides, the CDR3 is TGTGCCGGATCGTCAGGGAGCTCCTACAATGAGCAGTTCTTC. Amino acids: CAGSSGSSYNEQFF.

This clonotype was counted a few times. The chain carries TRBV7-2 and TRBJ2-3; TRBD2 matches 10 bases. This CDR3 is 18 amino acids long. The V segment lost 3 bases and the J segment 6 bases; nucleotides outside the gene matches: 15. Looked up from germline, CDR1 is SGHTA and CDR2 is FQGNSA. CDR3 loop: CASSLGPASGRGGDTQYF. CDR3 in DNA: TGTGCCAGCAGCTTGGGGCCCGCTAGCGGGAGAGGAGGGGATACGCAGTATTTT.